This T cell receptor (beta chain) originates from a study of Ad26.COV2.S vaccination and SARS-CoV-2 variants. Study-wide results and limits: Measurements of TCR breadth and depth may have given underestimates of the total T cell responses. In vaccinated individuals, spike-specific CD8+ and CD4+ T cell responses reportedly displayed substantial breadth. Compared with placebo recipients, vaccine recipients had higher spike-specific TCR breadth.

The table lists this clone with a few counts. Its antigen is still unknown. One junction end does not reproduce the germline sequence, and a read error may be involved. Only in-frame clones appear in the TCRdb table, and some are missing; sequencing was by immunoSEQ multiplex PCR. The table has 75,000 to 100,000 clones, under 90% seen once. Germline V lookup: CDR1 SGHTA, CDR2 FQGNSA. CDR3 length equals 13 residues. This sequence joins TRBV7-2 and TRBJ2-7, with D hard to call. The clonotype was recovered from a human donor who had recovered from COVID-19. Sequencing was performed on peripheral blood, taken after recovery from COVID-19. CDR3 bases: TGTGCCAGCAGCATAGCAATTAGCTCCGAGCAGTACTTC. Encoded protein: CASSIAISSEQYF. Based on the CDR3 plus reference TRBV7-2 and TRBJ2-7, the full variable domain is GAGVSQSPSNKVTEKGKDVELRCDPISGHTALYWYRQSLGQGLEFLIYFQGNSAPDKSGLPSDRFSAERTGGSVSTLTIQRTQQEDSAVYLCASSIAISSEQYFGPGTRLTVT.